The 11 T cell receptor beta chains below come from one sample, sequenced in a study of CD8+ T cells in alopecia areata (dated by TCRdb to 2017 to 2018). The library was made by the immunoSEQ multiplex PCR assay. RNA was extracted from all samples and reverse transcribed into cDNA, which served as template for TCR sequencing. TCRdb took this table from immuneACCESS and kept in-frame rearrangements with V and J called. Such tables lack part of the clones; where checked against another copy, unresolved V genes explain under half of the gap, and the rest is unexplained. The sample records approximately 300,000 clones, none occurring a single time. The ten most abundant clones make up 0.9% to 1.5% of the sample. Cells from mouse cutaneous lymph nodes were pooled, stained for CD4, CD8alpha, NKG2D, NKG2ACE and other markers, and then sorted on a BD Influx. The sample was CD4+ T cells sorted from a lymph node. Receptors were obtained from a C3H/HeJ mouse with alopecia areata. This mouse strain bears the MHC haplotype H2-k.

Of note for this clone: Any gene name here is a mouse gene name. The CDR3 end falls 4 residues outside the read, so it is completed with the germline J gene. Other DNA sequences of this sample code for an identical CDR3. The chain uses TRBV31 and TRBJ2-2, with TRBD2 matching 9 bases. With 0 bases clipped from V and 4 bases from J, the junction kept 3 bases outside the gene matches. CDR3 length: 15 residues. The germline V gene has CDR1 GKSSPN and CDR2 SITVG. The sequenced CDR3 bases are TGTGCCTGGAGTCTACTGGGGGGAGGCACCGGG. Translation gives CAWSLLGGGTG. Given in full, the CDR3 is CAWSLLGGGTGQLYF.

This clone was counted between two and nine times. Gene and germline names: mouse. The sample has other DNA sequences that encode this CDR3 too. CDR3 sequence: CAWSPDWTSAETLYF. The covered CDR3 bases are TGTGCCTGGAGCCCGGACTGGACTAGTGCAGAA. V usage is TRBV31 and J usage is TRBJ2-3, with 7 positions matching TRBD2. The read stops 4 residues short of the end of the CDR3; the missing end is completed from the germline J gene. Losses at the gene ends were 3 bases for V and 0 bases for J; bases not matched to a gene: 6. The length of the CDR3 is 15 residues. The germline gives CDR1 GKSSPN, CDR2 SITVG.

This clone was seen a handful of times. The genes are named according to mouse. The CDR3 end falls 4 residues outside the read, so it is completed with the germline J gene. This chain links TRBV14 with TRBJ2-3; TRBD2 matches at 10 bases. Germline CDR1 SGHDT, CDR2 FRDEAV. The CDR3 consists of 19 residues. Losses at the gene ends were 2 bases for V and 0 bases for J; bases not matched to a gene: 12. The DNA read from the CDR3 is TGTGCCAGCAGTTTAGGTCTGGGGGGGCGCGGATACAGTGCAGAA. It translates to CASSLGLGGRGYSAE. The entire CDR3 sequence reads CASSLGLGGRGYSAETLYF.

This clone has more than one count but fewer than ten. The genes and germline here are from mouse. CDR3 amino acids: CASKRTGAPNTGQLYF. Partial CDR3 DNA: TGTGCCAGCAAAAGGACTGGGGCTCCAAACACCGGG. The chain employs TRBV13-3 and TRBJ2-2, with TRBD2 matching over 9 bases. Read coverage stops 4 residues before the CDR3 terminus; the germline J gene supplies the remainder. This CDR3 has 16 residues. Trimming cost V 6 bases and J 0 bases; bases outside gene matches: 6. Germline CDR1 NNHDY, CDR2 SYVADS.

Comments on this clone: Here the gene names and germline are mouse. The read ends 4 residues shy of where the CDR3 ends; the end is completed using the germline J gene. Different DNA sequences within this sample yield the same CDR3. The chain carries TRBV19 and TRBJ2-1; TRBD2 aligns across 8 bases. CDR3 size: 14 residues. V shed 0 bases and J 4 bases; nucleotides not matched to a gene: 0. The germline gives CDR1 FNHDT, CDR2 SITEND (reference sequence). This chain's CDR3 is CASSIAGGYAEQFF. The part of the CDR3 DNA that was read is TGTGCCAGCAGTATAGCTGGGGGGTATGCT.

This clone was seen at least ten times. The genes and germline here are from mouse. Read sequence stops 4 residues before the CDR3 end, and the germline J gene provides the missing end. Other DNA sequences in the sample encode the same CDR3. The gene calls are TRBV19 and TRBJ2-2; no firm D call. Per the germline V gene, CDR1 is FNHDT and CDR2 is SITEND (reference sequence). Trimming removed 2 bases from V and 3 bases from J, with 2 bases in between. This CDR3 is 12 amino acids long. CDR3 sequence: CASSIDTGQLYF. The CDR3 bases that were read are TGTGCCAGCAGTATTGACACCGGG.

This clone was counted only a few times. Gene names denote mouse genes. The read falls 4 residues short of the CDR3 end, and the missing part is taken from the germline J gene. This rearrangement joins TRBV13-3 to TRBJ2-2; D possibly corresponds to TRBD2 (6 bases). The CDR3 is 14 amino acids. Germline V CDR1 and CDR2: NNHDY, SYVADS. The ends were cut back, 4 bases at V and 4 bases at J, with 11 bases in the middle. The CDR3 spells CASSPGGSTGQLYF. The CDR3 bases that were read are TGTGCCAGCAGTCCCGGGGGGAGCACCGGG.

In regard to this clone: Each gene name is a mouse one. The observed sequence ends 4 residues before the CDR3 terminus, with the missing tail filled in from the germline J gene. The J gene is TRBJ2-7, the V gene TRBV17, with D unclear. Germline V gives CDR1 MNHDT, CDR2 YYDKIL. With 0 bases removed from V and 0 bases from J, the gap between germline ends came to 6 bases. This CDR3 is 14 amino acids long. The sequenced part of the CDR3 DNA is TGTGCTAGCAGTAGAGATCCAGTCTCCTAT. Its translation is CASSRDPVSY. The whole CDR3 reads CASSRDPVSYEQYF.

This clone was seen only a few times. Genes and germline are mouse. Sequencing ends 4 residues short of the CDR3 end; the germline J gene provides the rest. This chain joins TRBV19 and TRBJ2-1; TRBD1 is a possible D gene (6 bases). Trimming removed 6 bases at V and 4 bases at J, with 11 bases between. This CDR3 is built from 13 residues. CDR1 and CDR2 (germline): FNHDT, SITEND (reference sequence). The sequenced part of the CDR3 DNA is TGTGCCAGCACCGGGGACAAATATGCT. It codes for CASTGDKYA. The CDR3 in full is CASTGDKYAEQFF.

This clone appeared a few times. Germline is not matched at one junction end, which may reflect a read error. Gene names and germline match the mouse. The read halts 4 residues ahead of the CDR3 end, with the missing end drawn from the germline J gene. The chain joins TRBV31 to TRBJ1-2, with 9 bases identical to TRBD1. Germline assignment: CDR1 GKSSPN and CDR2 SITVG. The CDR3 has 14 amino acids. CDR3 sequence reads: CAWSPGQGNPDYTF. The covered CDR3 bases are TGTGCCTGGAGTCCGGGACAGGGAAACCCC.

For this clone: The DNA is omitted, as the CDR3 cannot be located on it reliably, and the CDR3 follows TCRdb's listing. Mouse gene names and germline throughout. V gene TRBV23 combines with J gene TRBJ2-5; TRBD2, the table's D call, lacks a check against the DNA. Germline V gene data show CDR1 as KGHTA and CDR2 as FQNQQP. The CDR3 has 17 residues if both end residues are counted. The CDR3 sequence is CAPAVNPGGAPQDTQYF.